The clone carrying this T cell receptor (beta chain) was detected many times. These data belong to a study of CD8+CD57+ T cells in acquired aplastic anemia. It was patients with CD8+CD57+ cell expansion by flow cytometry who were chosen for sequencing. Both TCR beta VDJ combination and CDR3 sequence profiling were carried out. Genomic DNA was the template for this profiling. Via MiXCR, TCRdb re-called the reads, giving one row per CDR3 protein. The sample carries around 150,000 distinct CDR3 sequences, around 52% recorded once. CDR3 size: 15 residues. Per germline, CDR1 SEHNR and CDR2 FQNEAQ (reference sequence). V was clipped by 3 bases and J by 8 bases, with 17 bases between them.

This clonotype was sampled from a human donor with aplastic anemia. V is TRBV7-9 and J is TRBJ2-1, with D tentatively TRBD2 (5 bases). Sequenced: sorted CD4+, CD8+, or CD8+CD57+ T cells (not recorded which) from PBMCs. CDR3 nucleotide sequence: TGTGCCAGCAGCTTGCCCAGCCGGGAAGGGTATGAGCAGTTCTTC. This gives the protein CASSLPSREGYEQFF.